What follows are 26 T cell receptor beta chains derived from one specimen sequenced in a study of OX40 agonist ivuxolimab in advanced cancers. Produced via immunoSEQ multiplex PCR; TCRdb's table is partial and in-frame only. The sample records some 74,000 clones, about four fifths being singletons. The source was CD4+ or CD8+ T cells sorted from blood, collected in a trial of the OX40 agonist ivuxolimab. These receptors came from an adult with an advanced solid tumor such as melanoma, head and neck, liver or kidney cancer.

The chain employs TRBV6-5 and TRBJ2-3, with D perhaps TRBD1 or TRBD2 (5 bases each). Trimming took off 9 bases at V and 3 bases at J, with 13 bases between the two ends. CDR1 and CDR2 (germline): MNHEY, SVGAGI. This CDR3 spans 13 amino acids. The CDR3 region is CARGDRWTDTQYF. The CDR3 nucleotides are TGTGCCAGGGGAGACAGATGGACAGATACGCAGTATTTT.

The chain is built from TRBV6-1 and TRBJ1-4, with TRBD1 matching over 7 bases. There are 15 residues in the CDR3. V lost 5 bases to trimming and J lost 4 bases; unmatched junction nucleotides: 7. Germline V lookup: CDR1 MNHNS, CDR2 SASEGT. The CDR3 spells CASSTRTGFNEKLFF. Written as DNA, the CDR3 is TGTGCCAGCAGTACGCGGACAGGCTTTAATGAAAAACTGTTTTTT.

J is TRBJ2-4 and V is TRBV5-6; TRBD2 agrees at 8 bases. V lost 4 bases, J lost 6 bases, and 9 bases stayed unmatched. The germline V gene has CDR1 SGHDT and CDR2 YYEEEE. The CDR3 has 15 amino acids. CDR3 sequence (DNA): TGTGCCAGCAGCAACTTAGCGGGGATGGGAAACATTCAGTACTTC. Its translation: CASSNLAGMGNIQYF.

The chain links TRBV18 to TRBJ2-2; no clear D. CDR1 KGHSH and CDR2 LQKENI come from the germline V gene. The CDR3 consists of 17 residues. V was clipped by 6 bases and J by 0 bases, with 17 bases between them. The CDR3 reads CASSSLGGTTNTGELFF. The DNA of the CDR3 is TGTGCCAGCTCTTCCCTGGGCGGAACTACGAACACCGGGGAGCTGTTTTTT.

The rearrangement links TRBV10-3 to TRBJ1-2, with 11 bases that match TRBD1. This CDR3 comprises 15 residues. V shed 4 bases, J shed 4 bases, and the junction held 5 bases outside the gene matches. CDR1 and CDR2 from the germline V gene are ENHRY and SYGVKD. Here the CDR3 reads CAISAGTGGGYGYTF. The CDR3 nucleotides read TGTGCCATCAGTGCCGGGACAGGGGGGGGCTATGGCTACACCTTC.

The genes are TRBV27 and TRBJ1-2, with 8 nucleotides matching TRBD1. Germline values: CDR1 MNHEY, CDR2 SMNVEV (reference sequence). The CDR3 consists of 14 residues. Trimming took 6 bases from V and 8 from J; bases not matched to a gene: 11. The CDR3 DNA is TGTGCCAGCAGGGACGGACAGGGTGGTTCGGGCTACACCTTC. This gives the protein CASRDGQGGSGYTF.

The chain combines TRBV28 with TRBJ2-5, with 7 nucleotides matching TRBD1. Per germline, CDR1 MDHEN and CDR2 SYDVKM. The V and J ends lost 6 bases and 1 base, in that order; junction bases with no gene match: 11. The CDR3 extends over 16 amino acids. The DNA of the CDR3 is TGTGCCAGCAGCCTTGCCGGGACAGCACCCCAAGAGACCCAGTACTTC. This sequence encodes CASSLAGTAPQETQYF.

The genes are TRBV7-9 and TRBJ1-1, with 10 bases identical to TRBD1. In germline, CDR1 is SEHNR, CDR2 FQNEAQ (reference sequence). V lost 5 bases and J lost 6; bases outside the gene matches: 6. CDR3 length equals 14 residues. The DNA for the CDR3 is TGTGCCAGCAGCCCACAAGGACAGGGGGCTGAAGCTTTCTTT. Its translation is CASSPQGQGAEAFF.

This chain uses TRBV5-6 with TRBJ2-7, with TRBD1 as a possible D gene (7 bases). Looked up from germline, CDR1 is SGHDT and CDR2 is YYEEEE. Trimming pared 3 bases from V and 12 bases from J, leaving 19 bases between. This CDR3 spans 13 amino acids. CDR3 nucleotide sequence: TGTGCCAGCAGCTACGGAGGGGGCCTGACAATGTACTTC. It is translated as CASSYGGGLTMYF.

This chain connects TRBV19 to TRBJ1-2; D not certain. The V gene's germline CDR1 is LNHDA and CDR2 SQIVND (reference sequence). V was pared by 6 bases and J by 6 bases, with 11 bases between. This CDR3 spans 12 amino acids. CDR3 coding DNA: TGTGCCAGTAGGATGAACACCCATGGCTACACCTTC. Protein sequence: CASRMNTHGYTF.

CDR3: CASSALNEKLFF. CDR3 bases: TGTGCCAGCAGTGCCCTAAATGAAAAACTGTTTTTT. This chain joins TRBV2 and TRBJ1-4; D is uncertain. This CDR3 is built from 12 residues. Germline V CDR1 and CDR2: SNHLY, FYNNEI. Trimming left V 4 bases short and J 5 bases short, with 5 bases between.

The gene calls are TRBV5-1 and TRBJ1-6, with D perhaps TRBD1 (5 bases). Germline assignment: CDR1 SGHRS and CDR2 YFSETQ. This CDR3 has 16 amino acids. Trimming took 0 bases from V and 7 from J, leaving 14 bases between them. CDR3 DNA sequence: TGCGCCAGCAGCTTGGCCTCCGGACACGAAAATTCACCCCTCCACTTT. Amino acid sequence: CASSLASGHENSPLHF.

The chain is built from TRBV23-1 and TRBJ2-2, with 14 nucleotides matching TRBD2. TRBV23-1 is an ORF; its function is uncertain. This CDR3 has 19 amino acids. V lost 0 bases, J lost 0 bases, and 3 bases stayed unmatched. The chain's CDR3 is CASSQSGLAGGANTGELFF. The CDR3 DNA sequence: TGCGCCAGCAGTCAATCAGGACTAGCGGGAGGTGCGAACACCGGGGAGCTGTTTTTT.

This chain connects TRBV7-6 to TRBJ2-6; D perhaps matches TRBD1 (5 bases). Trimming removed 5 bases from V and 0 bases from J, with 8 bases in between. This CDR3 comprises 15 residues. The germline gives CDR1 SGHVS, CDR2 FNYEAQ. CDR3 region: CASSQRGSGANVLTF. CDR3 DNA: TGTGCCAGCAGCCAAAGGGGCTCTGGGGCCAACGTCCTGACTTTC. Based on the CDR3 plus reference TRBV7-6 and TRBJ2-6, the full variable domain is GAGVSQSPRYKVTKRGQDVALRCDPISGHVSLYWYRQALGQGPEFLTYFNYEAQQDKSGLPNDRFSAERPEGSISTLTIQRTEQRDSAMYRCASSQRGSGANVLTFGAGSRLTVL.

The chain joins TRBV7-2 to TRBJ2-5; D possibly corresponds to TRBD2 (6 bases). The germline V and J ends were trimmed by 2 bases and 2 bases, with 9 bases remaining between them. In germline, CDR1 is SGHTA, CDR2 FQGNSA. The CDR3 totals 14 residues. This CDR3 reads CASSLTRGQETQYF. CDR3 coding DNA: TGTGCCAGCAGCTTAACCCGGGGGCAAGAGACCCAGTACTTC.

In this sample, this clone turned up once. V and J are TRBV28 and TRBJ1-3; a possible D gene is TRBD1 (6 bases). V lost 2 bases to trimming and J lost 4 bases, with 15 bases between them. Germline V gene data show CDR1 as MDHEN and CDR2 as SYDVKM. This CDR3 spans 16 amino acids. In DNA, the CDR3 is TGTGCCAGCAGTTTAACCTTACAGGGACGAGGAAACACCATATATTTT. Amino acid sequence: CASSLTLQGRGNTIYF. The complete variable domain, with remaining parts taken from reference TRBV28 and TRBJ1-3, reads DVKVTQSSRYLVKRTGEKVFLECVQDMDHENMFWYRQDPGLGLRLIYFSYDVKMKEKGDIPEGYSVSREKKERFSLILESASTNQTSMYLCASSLTLQGRGNTIYFGEGSWLTVV.

This clone appeared a single time. The genes are TRBV7-2 and TRBJ2-3, with no clear D. This CDR3 spans 13 amino acids. V lost 5 bases, J lost 6 bases, and 12 bases lay in between. Germline V CDR1 and CDR2: SGHTA, FQGNSA. The CDR3 DNA reads TGTGCCAGCAGCGCCTTAGTCCGGGATACGCAGTATTTT. Residues: CASSALVRDTQYF.

In its sample, this clone ranks as medium-sized. The chain uses TRBV28 and TRBJ1-3; perhaps TRBD1 as D (5 bases). The CDR3 extends over 15 amino acids. The germline CDR1 and CDR2 sequences are MDHEN and SYDVKM. The V end was cut by 10 bases, the J end by 0 bases, with 16 bases between. CDR3 loop: CATYGGIRSGNTIYF. CDR3 DNA sequence: TGTGCCACCTATGGGGGTATTCGCTCTGGAAACACCATATATTTT.

A few counts support this clone. CDR3 sequence (DNA): TGTGCCAGCTCACTAGCGGGAGTCCTCTACGAGCAGTACTTC. This translates into CASSLAGVLYEQYF. V gene TRBV18 combines with J gene TRBJ2-7; 9 positions agree with TRBD2. CDR1 is KGHSH, CDR2 LQKENI, per germline. V was clipped by 4 bases and J by 3 bases; unmatched bases: 4. The CDR3 length is 14 residues.

The chain combines TRBV18 with TRBJ1-5, with D possibly being TRBD1 (5 bases). CDR3 length equals 15 residues. CDR1 is KGHSH, CDR2 LQKENI, per germline. Trimming removed 6 bases at V and 4 bases at J, with 16 bases between. CDR3 sequence reads: CASSLDSLQNQPQHF. The DNA for the CDR3 is TGTGCCAGCTCCCTCGACAGCTTGCAAAATCAGCCCCAGCATTTT.

V usage is TRBV6-1 and J usage is TRBJ2-2; D gene unclear. V was clipped by 6 bases and J by 8 bases, with 10 bases between them. The germline gives CDR1 MNHNS, CDR2 SASEGT. The CDR3 totals 12 residues. CDR3 loop: CASRESGGELFF. The CDR3 DNA is TGTGCCAGCAGAGAGTCCGGGGGGGAGCTGTTTTTT.

The genes are TRBV5-4 and TRBJ2-6; D not certain. CDR3 size: 17 residues. The V gene's germline CDR1 is SGHNT and CDR2 YYREEE (reference sequence). V lost 1 base to trimming and J lost 0 bases, with 11 bases between them. The CDR3, as DNA: TGTGCCAGCAGCTTGAGTCAGATCAGCTCTGGGGCCAACGTCCTGACTTTC. Its protein product is CASSLSQISSGANVLTF.

This chain uses TRBV6-6 with TRBJ1-6; 10 nucleotides line up with TRBD1. Germline V gene lookup returns CDR1 MNHNY and CDR2 SVGAGI (reference sequence). The CDR3 runs to 16 residues. V was pared by 6 bases and J by 4 bases, with 6 bases of the junction left unmatched. The CDR3 loop is CASSRTGGDYNSPLHF. The CDR3 DNA reads as TGTGCCAGCAGCCGGACAGGGGGGGATTATAATTCACCCCTCCACTTT.

V and J are TRBV6-1 and TRBJ2-5; the D gene is possibly TRBD2 (6 bases). V lost 11 bases and J 5 bases, leaving 18 bases between the germline ends. The CDR3 sequence is 13 residues long. Germline lookup yields CDR1 MNHNS and CDR2 SASEGT. In nucleotides, the CDR3 is TGTGCCTCGGCCCGGGGGTTTTTCGAGACCCAGTACTTC. Protein product: CASARGFFETQYF.

For the CDR3, the DNA is TGCGCCAGCAGCGCTACAGGGAGGCGGGAGACCCAGTACTTC. Translated: CASSATGRRETQYF. The chain couples TRBV5-1 to TRBJ2-5; D assignment may be TRBD1 or TRBD2 (6 bases each). Looked up from germline, CDR1 is SGHRS and CDR2 is YFSETQ. The CDR3 is 14 amino acids. V was clipped by 4 bases and J by 5 bases, with 15 bases between them.

The chain combines TRBV2 with TRBJ2-7; no firm D call. V lost 5 bases, J lost 4 bases, and 6 bases lay in between. This CDR3 region has 11 residues. Germline assignment: CDR1 SNHLY and CDR2 FYNNEI. CDR3 DNA sequence: TGTGCCAGCAGTCAACGTTACGAGCAGTACTTC. It encodes CASSQRYEQYF.